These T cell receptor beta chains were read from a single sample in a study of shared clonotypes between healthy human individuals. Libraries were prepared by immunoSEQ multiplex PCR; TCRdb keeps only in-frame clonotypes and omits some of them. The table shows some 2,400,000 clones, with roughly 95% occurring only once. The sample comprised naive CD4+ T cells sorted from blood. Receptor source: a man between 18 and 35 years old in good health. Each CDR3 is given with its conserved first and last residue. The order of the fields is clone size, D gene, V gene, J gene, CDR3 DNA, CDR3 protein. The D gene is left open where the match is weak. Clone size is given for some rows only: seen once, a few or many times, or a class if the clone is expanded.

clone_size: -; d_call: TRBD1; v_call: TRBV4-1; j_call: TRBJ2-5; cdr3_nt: TGCGCCAGCAGTCAAGGACCAGGGGGCTTGCGAGAGACCCAGTACTTC; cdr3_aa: CASSQGPGGLRETQYF
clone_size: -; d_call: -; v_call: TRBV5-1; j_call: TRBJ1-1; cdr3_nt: TGCGCCAGCAGCGTACAGGGAGGGGGGACTGAAGCTTTCTTT; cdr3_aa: CASSVQGGGTEAFF
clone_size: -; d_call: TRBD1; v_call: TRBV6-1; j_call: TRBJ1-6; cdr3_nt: TGTGCCAGCAGTGAACCCTTGGGACAGGCTGATAATTCACCCCTCCACTTT; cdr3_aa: CASSEPLGQADNSPLHF
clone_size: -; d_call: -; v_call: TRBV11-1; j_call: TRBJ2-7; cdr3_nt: TGTGCCAGCAGCGGTAGACAGCCCCCCTACGAGCAGTACTTC; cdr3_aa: CASSGRQPPYEQYF
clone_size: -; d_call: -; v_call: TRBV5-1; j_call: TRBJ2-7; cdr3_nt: TGCGCCAGCAGCTTGGAGGGACCGAGCTACGAGCAGTACTTC; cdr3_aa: CASSLEGPSYEQYF
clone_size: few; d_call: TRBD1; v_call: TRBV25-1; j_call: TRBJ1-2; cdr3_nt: TGTGCCAGCAGTGATCCAGGGGGCAGTGGCTACACCTTC; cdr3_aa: CASSDPGGSGYTF
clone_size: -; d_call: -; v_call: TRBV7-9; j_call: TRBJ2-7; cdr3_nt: TGTGCCAGCAGCTTAGCGGGTGGACCCCTCGAGCAGTACTTC; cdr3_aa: CASSLAGGPLEQYF
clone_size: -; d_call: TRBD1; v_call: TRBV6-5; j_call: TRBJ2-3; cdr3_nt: TGTGCCAGCAGTTACCCCGGGACAGGATTAACGCAGTATTTT; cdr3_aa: CASSYPGTGLTQYF
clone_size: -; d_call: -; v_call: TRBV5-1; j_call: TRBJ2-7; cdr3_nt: TGCGCCAGCAGCTTTAACAGGGAAAAGTACGAGCAGTACTTC; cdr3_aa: CASSFNREKYEQYF
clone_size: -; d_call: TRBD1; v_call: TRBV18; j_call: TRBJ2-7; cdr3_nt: TGTGCCAGCTCAACCTCGGACAGGAGCTCCTACGAGCAGTACTTC; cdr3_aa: CASSTSDRSSYEQYF
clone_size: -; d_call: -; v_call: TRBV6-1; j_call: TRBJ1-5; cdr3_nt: TGTGCCAGCAGTGAAGCGAAGATTGGGTGGGGTAGGAGCCAGCCCCAGCATTTT; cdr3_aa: CASSEAKIGWGRSQPQHF
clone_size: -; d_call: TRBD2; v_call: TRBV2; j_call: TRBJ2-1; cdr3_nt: TGTGCCAGCAGTGGGAGCGGGATGTGGTTTGATGAGCAGTTCTTC; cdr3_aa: CASSGSGMWFDEQFF
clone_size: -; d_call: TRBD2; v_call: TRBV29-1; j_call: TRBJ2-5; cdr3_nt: TGCAGCGTCGTATATAGCGGGGTTTACCAAGAGACCCAGTACTTC; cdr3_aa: CSVVYSGVYQETQYF
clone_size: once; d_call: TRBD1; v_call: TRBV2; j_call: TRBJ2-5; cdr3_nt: TGTGCCAGCAGTGAGGTCAGGGGGGAGACCCAGTACTTC; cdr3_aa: CASSEVRGETQYF
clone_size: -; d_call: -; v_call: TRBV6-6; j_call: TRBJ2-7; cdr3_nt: TGTGCCAGCATGGTAGCGGTCAACTACGAGCAGTACTTC; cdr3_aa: CASMVAVNYEQYF
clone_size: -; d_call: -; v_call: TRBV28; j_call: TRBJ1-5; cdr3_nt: TGTGCCAGCAGTTCCACGGGACAACCCAAGAATCAGCCCCAGCATTTT; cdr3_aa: CASSSTGQPKNQPQHF
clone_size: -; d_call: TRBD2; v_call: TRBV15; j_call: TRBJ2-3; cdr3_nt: TGTGCCACCAGCAGAGGACTAGCGGGGTTTAGCACAGATACGCAGTATTTT; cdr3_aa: CATSRGLAGFSTDTQYF
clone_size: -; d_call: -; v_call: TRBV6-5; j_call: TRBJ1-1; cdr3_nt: TGTGCCACCTCACAGGGGAACACTGAAGCTTTCTTT; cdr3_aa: CATSQGNTEAFF
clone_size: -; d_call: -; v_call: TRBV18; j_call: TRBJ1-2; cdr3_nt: TGTGCCAGCTCCCGACAATCCGGGACTTATAGTACGAACTATGGCTACACCTTC; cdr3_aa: CASSRQSGTYSTNYGYTF
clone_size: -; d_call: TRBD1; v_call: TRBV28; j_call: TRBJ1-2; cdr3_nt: TGTGCCAGCAGTTGGGGCACCGGGACAGGGATTAATGGCTACACCTTC; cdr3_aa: CASSWGTGTGINGYTF
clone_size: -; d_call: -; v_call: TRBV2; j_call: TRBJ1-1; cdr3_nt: TGTGCCAGGCTCGCAAGGAGGAGAACTGAAGCTTTCTTT; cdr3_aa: CARLARRRTEAFF
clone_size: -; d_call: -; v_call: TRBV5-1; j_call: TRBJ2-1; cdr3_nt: TGCGCCAGCATCCCCGGGACGGCCTCCTACAATGAGCAGTTCTTC; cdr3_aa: CASIPGTASYNEQFF
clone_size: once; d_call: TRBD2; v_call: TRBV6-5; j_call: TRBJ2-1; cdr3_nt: TGTGCCAGCAGTTACTCCGGGACTAGCGGGAATGAGCAGTTCTTC; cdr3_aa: CASSYSGTSGNEQFF
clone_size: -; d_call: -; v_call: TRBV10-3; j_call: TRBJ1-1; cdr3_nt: TGTGCCATCGGCCAGTTTGAAGCTTTCTTT; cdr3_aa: CAIGQFEAFF
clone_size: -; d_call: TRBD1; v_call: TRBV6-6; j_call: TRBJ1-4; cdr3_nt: TGTGCCAGCAGCCAGACAGGGGGGAATGAAAAACTGTTTTTT; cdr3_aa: CASSQTGGNEKLFF
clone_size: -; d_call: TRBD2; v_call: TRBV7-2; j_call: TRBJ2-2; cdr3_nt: TGTGCCAGCAGCTCGGGACTAGCGGGAGGAAGGGCCGGGGAGCTGTTTTTT; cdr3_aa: CASSSGLAGGRAGELFF
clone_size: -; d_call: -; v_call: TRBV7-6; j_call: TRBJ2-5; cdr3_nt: TGTGCCAGCAGCTTAGCAGGCCCCCAAGAGACCCAGTACTTC; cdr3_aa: CASSLAGPQETQYF
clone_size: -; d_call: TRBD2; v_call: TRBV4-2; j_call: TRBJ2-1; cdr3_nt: TGTGCCAGCAGCCTTTCCGGGACTAGCGGGGGGGCAAGGTACAATGAGCAGTTCTTC; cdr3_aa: CASSLSGTSGGARYNEQFF
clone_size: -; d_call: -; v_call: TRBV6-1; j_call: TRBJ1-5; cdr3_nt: TGTGCCAGCAGTGAAGTGGGAGGGACCCTAAATCAGCCCCAGCATTTT; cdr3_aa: CASSEVGGTLNQPQHF
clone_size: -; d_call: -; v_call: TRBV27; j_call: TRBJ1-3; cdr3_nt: TGTGCCAGCAGTTTATCGAGCAGGGCTGGAAACACCATATATTTT; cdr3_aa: CASSLSSRAGNTIYF